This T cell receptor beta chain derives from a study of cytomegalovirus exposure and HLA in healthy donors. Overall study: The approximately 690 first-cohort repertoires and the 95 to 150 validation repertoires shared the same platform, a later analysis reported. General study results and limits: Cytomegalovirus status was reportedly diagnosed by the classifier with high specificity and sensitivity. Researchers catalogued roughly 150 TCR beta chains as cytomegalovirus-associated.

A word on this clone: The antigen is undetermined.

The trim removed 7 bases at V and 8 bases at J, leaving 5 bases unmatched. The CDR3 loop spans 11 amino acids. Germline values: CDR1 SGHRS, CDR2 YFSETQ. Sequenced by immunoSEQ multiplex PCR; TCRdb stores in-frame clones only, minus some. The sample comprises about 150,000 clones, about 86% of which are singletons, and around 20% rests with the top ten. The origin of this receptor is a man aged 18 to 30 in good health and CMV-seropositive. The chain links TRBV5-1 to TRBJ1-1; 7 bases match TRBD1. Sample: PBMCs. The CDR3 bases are TGCGCCAGCTGGGTGGGACAGGAAGCTTTCTTT. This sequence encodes CASWVGQEAFF.